Each of the 13 T cell receptor beta chains below was sequenced from the same sample in a study of shared clonotypes between healthy human individuals. Assay: immunoSEQ multiplex PCR; the TCRdb copy retains only in-frame clones and omits some. Of about 2.4 million clones in the sample, 90% to 95% were seen once. Sequencing was done on a sample of naive CD4+ T cells from PBMCs. Subset of the sample: CD45RA+ positively selected. The receptors were sampled from a man between 18 and 29 years old in good health. Some clones in this sample may be carry-over from other donors' samples.

The chain carries TRBV2 and TRBJ2-2; no definite D call. The length of the CDR3 is 12 residues. Trimming removed 7 bases at V and 3 bases at J, with 6 bases between. The germline V gene has CDR1 SNHLY and CDR2 FYNNEI. CDR3 sequence reads: CASTPYTGELFF. DNA for the CDR3: TGTGCCAGCACCCCCTACACCGGGGAGCTGTTTTTT.

The chain combines TRBV9 with TRBJ2-2; a weak D match, TRBD1 (5 bases). Germline assignment: CDR1 SGDLS and CDR2 YYNGEE. Trimming removed 0 bases at V and 5 bases at J, with 17 bases between. CDR3 length equals 17 residues. CDR3 nucleotides: TGTGCCAGCAGCGTAGGGTTAGGGGTAGGAGAAACCGGGGAGCTGTTTTTT. It encodes CASSVGLGVGETGELFF.

The rearrangement joins TRBV2 to TRBJ2-7; 8 positions agree with TRBD1. The CDR3 loop spans 13 amino acids. With V trimmed by 5 bases and J by 5 bases, 5 bases remained unmatched. CDR1 is SNHLY, CDR2 FYNNEI, per germline. This CDR3 is CASSSYRGNEQYF. The CDR3 nucleotides are TGTGCCAGCAGTAGTTACAGGGGGAACGAGCAGTACTTC.

This chain links TRBV10-3 with TRBJ2-5; TRBD1 agrees at 11 bases. This CDR3 spans 15 amino acids. V was clipped by 4 bases and J by 3 bases; unmatched bases: 4. Looked up from germline, CDR1 is ENHRY and CDR2 is SYGVKD. This CDR3 reads CAISGTGGREETQYF. The CDR3, as DNA: TGTGCCATCAGTGGGACAGGGGGCAGGGAAGAGACCCAGTACTTC.

This chain connects TRBV6-1 to TRBJ2-1, with D tentatively TRBD2 (5 bases). Trimming left V 1 base short and J 4 bases short, with 11 bases between. The germline CDR1 and CDR2 sequences are MNHNS and SASEGT. The CDR3 extends over 15 amino acids. The CDR3 DNA reads TGTGCCAGCAGTGAAGTGCGGAGCGGATACAATGAGCAGTTCTTC. As protein: CASSEVRSGYNEQFF.

V usage is TRBV15 and J usage is TRBJ2-1; 7 bases align to TRBD1. After removal of 2 bases from V and 1 base from J, the junction contained 5 bases not matched to a gene. Germline V gene sequence: CDR1 LNHNV, CDR2 YYDKDF (reference sequence). The CDR3 has 16 residues. The CDR3 sequence: CATSRYRGRSYNEQFF. CDR3 in DNA: TGTGCCACCAGCAGATACAGGGGTAGGTCCTACAATGAGCAGTTCTTC.

This chain joins TRBV30 and TRBJ2-2, with a possible D match to TRBD2 (5 bases). The CDR3 length is 14 residues. CDR1 is GTSNPN and CDR2 is SVGIG in the germline V gene (reference sequence). Trimming stripped 2 bases from V and 5 bases from J, with 12 bases between. DNA for the CDR3: TGTGCCTGGAGTAGGATAAGCGGAACCGGGGAGCTGTTTTTT. Protein sequence: CAWSRISGTGELFF.

J is TRBJ1-3 and V is TRBV19; 8 nucleotides agree with TRBD1. The length of the CDR3 is 15 residues. Germline CDR1 is LNHDA and CDR2 is SQIVND (reference sequence). The V segment lost 3 bases and the J segment 3 bases; nucleotides outside the gene matches: 4. DNA for the CDR3: TGTGCCAGTAGTATCGGGACAGGTGTTGGAAACACCATATATTTT. This gives the protein CASSIGTGVGNTIYF.

The V and J genes are TRBV5-1 and TRBJ1-2; D remains unclear. V lost 1 base, J lost 7 bases, and 14 bases lay in between. CDR3 size: 14 residues. Germline V gene data show CDR1 as SGHRS and CDR2 as YFSETQ. The CDR3 DNA sequence: TGCGCCAGCAGCTTGTTGGTCCTCTCGGGTGGCTACACCTTC. It translates to CASSLLVLSGGYTF.

On this clone itself: This same CDR3 is encoded by further DNA sequences in the sample. The genes are TRBV5-1 and TRBJ1-3; D gene unclear. Germline CDR1 SGHRS, CDR2 YFSETQ. The CDR3 consists of 11 residues. Trimming took off 2 bases at V and 7 bases at J, with 4 bases between the two ends. DNA of the CDR3: TGCGCCAGCAGCTTCGGTAACACCATATATTTT. It yields the protein CASSFGNTIYF.

The chain employs TRBV5-1 and TRBJ2-7; 9 bases fit TRBD1. The CDR3 spans 14 residues. CDR1 is SGHRS, CDR2 YFSETQ, per germline. Unmatched junction bases numbered 5, after V lost 4 bases and J lost 3 bases. Written as DNA, the CDR3 is TGCGCCAGCAGCGGGTCGACAGGGGGCTACGAGCAGTACTTC. Translated: CASSGSTGGYEQYF.

This chain uses TRBV5-1 with TRBJ2-1; 13 nucleotides agree with TRBD2. Trimming at V came to 3 bases and at J to 9 bases, leaving 3 bases not matched to a gene. The length of the CDR3 is 14 residues. Germline lookup yields CDR1 SGHRS and CDR2 YFSETQ. CDR3 bases: TGCGCCAGCAGCTCGGGACTAGCGGGGTTTGAGCAGTTCTTC. Translation gives CASSSGLAGFEQFF.

The chain has TRBV2 and TRBJ2-4; a possible D gene is TRBD1 (6 bases). The V and J ends lost 6 bases and 7 bases respectively, with 16 bases between them. The CDR3 extends over 14 amino acids. The germline V gene encodes CDR1 SNHLY and CDR2 FYNNEI. CDR3 residues: CASRELAGVNIQYF. CDR3 bases: TGTGCCAGCAGGGAGCTAGCAGGGGTGAACATTCAGTACTTC. The full variable domain, in which reference TRBV2 and TRBJ2-4 provide the parts outside the CDR3, is EPEVTQTPSHQVTQMGQEVILRCVPISNHLYFYWYRQILGQKVEFLVSFYNNEISEKSEIFDDQFSVERPDGSNFTLKIRSTKLEDSAMYFCASRELAGVNIQYFGAGTRLSVL.